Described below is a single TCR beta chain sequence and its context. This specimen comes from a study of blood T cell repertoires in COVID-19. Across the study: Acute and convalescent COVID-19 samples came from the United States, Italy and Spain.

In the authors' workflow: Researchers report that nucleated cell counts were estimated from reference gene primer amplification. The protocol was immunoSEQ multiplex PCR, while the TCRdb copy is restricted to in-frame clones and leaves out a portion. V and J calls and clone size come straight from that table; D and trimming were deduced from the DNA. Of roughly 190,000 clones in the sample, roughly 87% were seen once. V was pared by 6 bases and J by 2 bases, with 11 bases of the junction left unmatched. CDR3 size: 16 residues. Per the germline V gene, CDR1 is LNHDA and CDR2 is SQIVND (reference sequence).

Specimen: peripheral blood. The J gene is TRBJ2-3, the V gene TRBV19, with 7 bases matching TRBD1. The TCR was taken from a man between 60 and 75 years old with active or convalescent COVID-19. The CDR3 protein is CASSKDRVGATDTQYF. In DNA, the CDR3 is TGTGCCAGTAGCAAAGACAGGGTCGGGGCCACAGATACGCAGTATTTT. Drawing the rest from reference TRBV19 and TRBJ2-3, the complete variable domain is DGGITQSPKYLFRKEGQNVTLSCEQNLNHDAMYWYRQDPGQGLRLIYYSQIVNDFQKGDIAEGYSVSREKKESFPLTVTSAQKNPTAFYLCASSKDRVGATDTQYFGPGTRLTVL.